The next 14 T cell receptor beta chains were all read from a single sample in a study of tumor-infiltrating lymphocytes in primary liver carcinoma. From approximately 500 ng total RNA, TCR beta cDNA was generated with a primer in the constant region. The TCR beta library was amplified through three nested multiplex PCR rounds in a modified ARM-PCR procedure. Rounds one and two of PCR, each of around 11 cycles, were primed with TRBV1-TRBV30 forward primers and a C-beta reverse primer. TCRdb redid the calling of the multiplex PCR reads with MiXCR, one entry per CDR3 protein. Of some 190,000 distinct CDR3 sequences in the sample, over 45% were seen once. Germline DNA was extracted too, while blood RNA derived from unsorted whole blood. Specimen: peripheral blood. The receptors stem from a man aged 35-49 years with primary liver carcinoma and hepatitis B virus infection.

The table lists this clonotype with a count of one. Relative to the germline gene, one junction end is altered; a read error may explain this. The V and J genes are TRBV28 and TRBJ1-4; D remains unclear. CDR1 and CDR2 from the germline V gene are MDHEN and SYDVKM. The CDR3 totals 11 residues. Here the CDR3 DNA reads TGTGCCAGCAGTAACTATGAAAAACTGCTTTTT. Encoded protein: CASSNYEKLLF.

The chain links TRBV10-3 to TRBJ2-1; 8 nucleotides line up with TRBD2. CDR1 is ENHRY and CDR2 is SYGVKD in the germline V gene. CDR3 length: 15 residues. The ends lost 7 bases at V and 8 bases at J; junction bases unmatched: 13. CDR3 protein: CAITSPGTRNYEQFF. CDR3 DNA sequence: TGTGCCATCACTTCGCCCGGGACTAGAAACTATGAGCAGTTCTTC.

Remarks on this clonotype: The junction shows a germline mismatch at one end, possibly a read error. This chain connects TRBV5-4 to TRBJ2-1; TRBD2 agrees at 7 bases. This CDR3 region has 14 residues. Germline-derived CDR1 and CDR2 are SGHNT and YYREEE (reference sequence). CDR3 amino acids: CASSLGGSYNEQIF. CDR3 coding DNA: TGTGCCAGCAGCTTGGGCGGGAGCTACAATGAGCAGATCTTC.

This chain connects TRBV6-1 to TRBJ2-1; D call uncertain. In germline, CDR1 is MNHNS, CDR2 SASEGT. The CDR3 consists of 13 residues. V was shortened by 5 bases and J by 4 bases, with 9 bases between the two germline ends. CDR3 sequence: CASSIDIYNEQFF. Written as DNA, the CDR3 is TGTGCCAGCAGTATAGACATTTACAATGAGCAGTTCTTC.

The J gene is TRBJ1-5, the V gene TRBV7-9, with 8 bases aligning to TRBD1. The CDR3 runs to 13 residues. Looked up from germline, CDR1 is SEHNR and CDR2 is FQNEAQ (reference sequence). V gave up 6 bases and J gave up 5 bases; unmatched junction bases: 3. The CDR3 DNA reads TGTGCCAGCAGTATGGACAGGGATCAGCCCCAGCATTTT. It specifies CASSMDRDQPQHF.

With respect to this clonotype: Compared with germline, one end of the junction differs, possibly owing to a read error. This chain joins TRBV11-2 and TRBJ2-1; D call uncertain. The germline gives CDR1 SGHAT, CDR2 FQNNGV. This CDR3 comprises 11 residues. Here the CDR3 reads CASSLGNEHFF. The CDR3 DNA reads as TGTGCCAGCAGCTTAGGGAATGAGCACTTCTTC. Together with reference TRBV11-2 and TRBJ2-1, the CDR3 gives the full variable domain: EAGVAQSPRYKIIEKRQSVAFWCNPISGHATLYWYQQILGQGPKLLIQFQNNGVVDDSQLPKDRFSAERLKGVDSTLKIQPAKLEDSAVYLCASSLGNEHFFGPGTRLTVL.

As for this clonotype: One base away lies a much larger clone, so this may be a sequencing read error. This chain's CDR3 is CSVGRRSGYTF. CDR3 sequence (DNA): TGCAGCGTTGGGAGAAGAAGTGGCTACACCTTC. J is TRBJ1-2 and V is TRBV29-1; D remains ambiguous. Trimming stripped 4 bases from V and 7 bases from J, with 10 bases between. Germline CDR1 and CDR2: SQVTM and ANQGSEA. The length of the CDR3 is 11 residues.

This clonotype was detected many times. This rearrangement joins TRBV11-1 to TRBJ1-6; 10 bases fit TRBD1. Germline loops: CDR1 SGHAT, CDR2 FQDESV (reference sequence). Germline trimming cut 5 bases from V and 7 bases from J; bases unmatched to any gene: 5. The CDR3 consists of 15 residues. The CDR3 DNA reads TGTGCCAGCAGCCCGACAGGGGGCTTGAATTCACCCCTCCACTTT. Its protein is CASSPTGGLNSPLHF.

CDR3 sequence (DNA): TGCGCCAGCAGCCAAGCAGCAAGGGGTGGCTACACCTTC. Translating it yields CASSQAARGGYTF. This chain uses TRBV4-1 with TRBJ1-2; possibly TRBD1 for D (5 bases). The germline V gene encodes CDR1 MGHRA and CDR2 YSYEKL. The V end lost 1 base, the J end lost 7 bases, and 10 bases lay between the germline ends. The CDR3 runs to 13 residues.

The J gene is TRBJ2-7, the V gene TRBV6-5; D not certain. The CDR3 has 14 residues. Trimming took off 0 bases at V and 2 bases at J, with 8 bases between the two ends. Germline CDR1 and CDR2: MNHEY and SVGAGI. CDR3 sequence reads: CASSYSLKTYEQYF. The CDR3 DNA is TGTGCCAGCAGTTACTCGCTCAAAACCTACGAGCAGTACTTC.

Points on this clonotype: This sequence may be a read error, since a much larger clone differs from it by one base. The chain employs TRBV29-1 and TRBJ2-5; a weak D match, TRBD2 (5 bases). Trimming took 7 bases from V and 4 from J, leaving 13 bases between them. Per the germline V gene, CDR1 is SQVTM and CDR2 is ANQGSEA. This CDR3 has 12 residues. CDR3: CSDGRGPETQYF. The CDR3 bases are TGCAGCGATGGAAGAGGGCCAGAGACCCAGTACTTC.

This clonotype was detected only a few times. This may arise from a read error, as a much more abundant clone is one base away. CDR3 sequence: CTSSPGGRAEAFF. The CDR3, as DNA: TGTACCAGCAGCCCCGGGGGTCGGGCTGAAGCTTTCTTT. The V and J genes are TRBV11-1 and TRBJ1-1, with D maybe TRBD1 (5 bases). The V gene's germline CDR1 is SGHAT and CDR2 FQDESV (reference sequence). The CDR3 covers 13 residues.

The sample holds a few counts of this clonotype. The J gene is TRBJ1-5, the V gene TRBV6-6, with 9 nucleotides matching TRBD1. Germline V gene data show CDR1 as MNHNY and CDR2 as SVGAGI (reference sequence). V lost 0 bases and J lost 2; bases outside the gene matches: 5. The CDR3 sequence is 17 residues long. The CDR3 protein is CASSYSGRTGGNQPQHF. The CDR3 region has the DNA TGTGCCAGCAGTTACTCGGGCCGGACAGGGGGCAATCAGCCCCAGCATTTT.

The chain combines TRBV12-3 or TRBV12-4 with TRBJ2-7, with a weak D call TRBD2 (5 bases). The V end lost 7 bases, the J end lost 0 bases, and 10 bases lay between the germline ends. The CDR3 has 13 amino acids. The CDR3 sequence: CASIVASSYEQYF. For the CDR3, the DNA is TGTGCCAGCATAGTAGCGAGCTCCTACGAGCAGTACTTC.